This T cell receptor beta chain was sequenced for a study of STAT5B mutations in CD4+ large granular lymphocyte leukemia. CDR1 SEHNR and CDR2 FQNEAQ come from the germline V gene (reference sequence). Trimming pared 5 bases from V and 8 bases from J, leaving 12 bases between. The CDR3 consists of 12 residues. Sequencing used immunoSEQ multiplex PCR; TCRdb keeps in-frame clones, though not all of them. The sample lists about 25,000 clones, around three quarters occurring once. The sample taken for sequencing was CD4+ T cells from blood buffy coats. This rearrangement joins TRBV7-9 to TRBJ1-1; D not resolved. This sequence originates from a human donor in good health. The CDR3 sequence: CASSQTGVEAFF. The CDR3 bases are TGTGCCAGCAGCCAGACGGGAGTCGAAGCTTTCTTT.